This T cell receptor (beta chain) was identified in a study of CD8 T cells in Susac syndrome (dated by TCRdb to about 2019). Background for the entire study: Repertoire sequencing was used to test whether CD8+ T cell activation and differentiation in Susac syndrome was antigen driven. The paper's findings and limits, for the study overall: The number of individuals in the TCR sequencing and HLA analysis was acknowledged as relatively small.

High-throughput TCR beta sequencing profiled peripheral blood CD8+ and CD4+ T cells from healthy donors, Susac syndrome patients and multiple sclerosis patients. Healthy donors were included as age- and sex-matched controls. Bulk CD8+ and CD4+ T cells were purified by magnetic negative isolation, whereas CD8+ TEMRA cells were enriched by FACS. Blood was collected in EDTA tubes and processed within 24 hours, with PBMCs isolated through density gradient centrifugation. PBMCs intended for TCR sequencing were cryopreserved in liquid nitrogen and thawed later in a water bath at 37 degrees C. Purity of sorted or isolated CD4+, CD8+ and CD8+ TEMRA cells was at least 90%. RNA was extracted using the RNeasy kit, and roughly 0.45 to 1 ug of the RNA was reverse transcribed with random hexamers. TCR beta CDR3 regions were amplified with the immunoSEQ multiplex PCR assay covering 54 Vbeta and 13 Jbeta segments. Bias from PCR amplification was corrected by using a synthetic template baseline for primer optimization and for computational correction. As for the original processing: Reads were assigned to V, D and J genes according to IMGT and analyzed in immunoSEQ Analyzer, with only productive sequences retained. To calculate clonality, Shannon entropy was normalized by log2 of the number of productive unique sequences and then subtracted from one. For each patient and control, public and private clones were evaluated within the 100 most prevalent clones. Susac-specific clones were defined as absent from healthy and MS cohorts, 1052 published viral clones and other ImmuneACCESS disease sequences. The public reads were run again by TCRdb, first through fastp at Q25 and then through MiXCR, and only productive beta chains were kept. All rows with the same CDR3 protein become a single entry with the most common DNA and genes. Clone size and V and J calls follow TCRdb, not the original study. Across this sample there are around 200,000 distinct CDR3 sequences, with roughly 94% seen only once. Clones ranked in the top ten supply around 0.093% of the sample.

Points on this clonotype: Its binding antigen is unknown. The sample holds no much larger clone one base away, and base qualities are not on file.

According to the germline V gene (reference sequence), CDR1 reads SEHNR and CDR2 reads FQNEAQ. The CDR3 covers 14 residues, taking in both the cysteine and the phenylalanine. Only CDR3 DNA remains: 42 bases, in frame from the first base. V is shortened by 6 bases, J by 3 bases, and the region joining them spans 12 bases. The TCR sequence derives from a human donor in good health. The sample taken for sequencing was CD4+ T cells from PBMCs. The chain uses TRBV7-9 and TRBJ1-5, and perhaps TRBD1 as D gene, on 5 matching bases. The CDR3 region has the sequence CASRGQGANQPQHF. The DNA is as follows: TGTGCCAGCAGGGGCCAGGGAGCCAATCAGCCCCAGCATTTT.